A selection of T cell receptor beta chains follows, all from one sample in a study of blood T cell repertoires in COVID-19. Sequencing used immunoSEQ multiplex PCR; TCRdb keeps in-frame clones, though not all of them. This table has over 25,000 clones, 90% to 95% appearing once. The sequenced material came from peripheral blood. Receptors were obtained from a man between 60 and 75 years old with acute or convalescent COVID-19. The CDR3 runs from the conserved cysteine through the conserved F or W. Fields, in order: V gene, D gene, J gene, clone size, CDR3 DNA, CDR3 protein. D genes are given only for firm matches. A row's size may be missing; if present it is once, few, many or a size class.

v_call: TRBV24-1
d_call: NA
j_call: TRBJ2-2
clone_size: few
cdr3_nt: TGTGCCACCCGCGAACAGCTGACCGGGGAGCTGTTTTTT
cdr3_aa: CATREQLTGELFF

v_call: TRBV19
d_call: NA
j_call: TRBJ2-2
clone_size: NA
cdr3_nt: TGTGCCAGTAGTATAGACGGGAGTCGCCGAAGCGGGGAGCTGTTTTTT
cdr3_aa: CASSIDGSRRSGELFF

v_call: TRBV4-2
d_call: TRBD1
j_call: TRBJ1-2
clone_size: NA
cdr3_nt: TGTGCCAGCAGCCAAGAAATCGACAGGGTTCATGGCTACACCTTC
cdr3_aa: CASSQEIDRVHGYTF

v_call: TRBV10-3
d_call: NA
j_call: TRBJ1-6
clone_size: NA
cdr3_nt: TGTGCCATCAGCGTAGGACAAGATAATTCACCCCTCCACTTT
cdr3_aa: CAISVGQDNSPLHF

v_call: TRBV2
d_call: NA
j_call: TRBJ2-3
clone_size: NA
cdr3_nt: TGTGCCAGCAAGGAGGGTGATACGCAGTATTTT
cdr3_aa: CASKEGDTQYF

v_call: TRBV2
d_call: NA
j_call: TRBJ2-3
clone_size: NA
cdr3_nt: TGTGCCAGCAGTGGACAGGGCACAGATACGCAGTATTTT
cdr3_aa: CASSGQGTDTQYF

v_call: TRBV29-1
d_call: NA
j_call: TRBJ2-5
clone_size: NA
cdr3_nt: TGCAGCGTTGAAATTTGGCAGGATCAAGAGACCCAGTACTTC
cdr3_aa: CSVEIWQDQETQYF

v_call: TRBV2
d_call: TRBD2
j_call: TRBJ2-7
clone_size: few
cdr3_nt: TGTGCCAGCAGTGAGATTAGCGGGTACTACGAGCAGTACTTC
cdr3_aa: CASSEISGYYEQYF

v_call: TRBV12-3/TRBV12-4
d_call: NA
j_call: TRBJ1-2
clone_size: NA
cdr3_nt: TGTGCCAGCAGTTTAATGCAAGGAGGAGGCTACACCTTC
cdr3_aa: CASSLMQGGGYTF

v_call: TRBV9
d_call: NA
j_call: TRBJ1-5
clone_size: NA
cdr3_nt: TGTGCCAGCAGCGTAGGGTCAGGGAATCAGCCCCAGCATTTT
cdr3_aa: CASSVGSGNQPQHF

v_call: TRBV5-1
d_call: TRBD1
j_call: TRBJ2-3
clone_size: NA
cdr3_nt: TGCGCCAGCAGCTGGACAGGGCGAGGAGATACGCAGTATTTT
cdr3_aa: CASSWTGRGDTQYF

v_call: TRBV18
d_call: NA
j_call: TRBJ1-5
clone_size: once
cdr3_nt: TGTGCCAGCTCACTGGCCGGGAGCAATCAGCCCCAGCATTTT
cdr3_aa: CASSLAGSNQPQHF

v_call: TRBV7-8
d_call: NA
j_call: TRBJ2-5
clone_size: NA
cdr3_nt: TGTGCCAGCAGCCTACTAGGAGGTCCCCAAGAGACCCAGTACTTC
cdr3_aa: CASSLLGGPQETQYF

v_call: TRBV24-1
d_call: NA
j_call: TRBJ2-1
clone_size: NA
cdr3_nt: TGTGCCACCAGTGATGGTAGCGGCACGACTTACTACAATGAGCAGTTCTTC
cdr3_aa: CATSDGSGTTYYNEQFF

v_call: TRBV3-1/TRBV3-2
d_call: TRBD2
j_call: TRBJ2-7
clone_size: NA
cdr3_nt: TGTGCCAGCAGCCAAGAGGGGACTAGCGGGAGGCGGCCCACCTACGAGCAGTACTTC
cdr3_aa: CASSQEGTSGRRPTYEQYF

v_call: TRBV11-3
d_call: NA
j_call: TRBJ1-2
clone_size: NA
cdr3_nt: TGTGCCAGCAGCCCTGGAGGGATTTGGGGCTACACCTTC
cdr3_aa: CASSPGGIWGYTF

v_call: TRBV7-9
d_call: TRBD2
j_call: TRBJ2-3
clone_size: NA
cdr3_nt: TGTGCCAGCAGCTCCCACCCTAGCGGCTCTAGCACAGATACGCAGTATTTT
cdr3_aa: CASSSHPSGSSTDTQYF

v_call: TRBV5-6
d_call: TRBD2
j_call: TRBJ2-7
clone_size: NA
cdr3_nt: TGTGCCAGCAGCTTAGGGCTAGCGGGAGGTCCCTACGAGCAGTACTTC
cdr3_aa: CASSLGLAGGPYEQYF

v_call: TRBV18
d_call: TRBD1
j_call: TRBJ1-1
clone_size: NA
cdr3_nt: TGTGCCAGCTCACAATCGGGGGACAGGAGCACTGAAGCTTTCTTT
cdr3_aa: CASSQSGDRSTEAFF

v_call: TRBV19
d_call: TRBD2
j_call: TRBJ2-3
clone_size: NA
cdr3_nt: TGTGCCAGTAGTTTCGGACTAGCGGCCCTATCAGCAGATACGCAGTATTTT
cdr3_aa: CASSFGLAALSADTQYF

v_call: TRBV3-1/TRBV3-2
d_call: NA
j_call: TRBJ2-5
clone_size: NA
cdr3_nt: TGTGCCAGCAGCCAATCTTTAGCGTTACGACAAGAGACCCAGTACTTC
cdr3_aa: CASSQSLALRQETQYF

v_call: TRBV4-2
d_call: NA
j_call: TRBJ1-4
clone_size: NA
cdr3_nt: TGTGCCAGCAGCCAAGAGACCCAGGCAACTAATGAAAAACTGTTTTTT
cdr3_aa: CASSQETQATNEKLFF

v_call: TRBV7-8
d_call: TRBD1
j_call: TRBJ1-2
clone_size: NA
cdr3_nt: TGTGCCAGCAGCTTAGTCCTTCGTACAGGGGGAGACTATGGCTACACCTTC
cdr3_aa: CASSLVLRTGGDYGYTF

v_call: TRBV10-3
d_call: TRBD1
j_call: TRBJ2-2
clone_size: once
cdr3_nt: TGTGCCATCAGTAATGGACAGGAGACCGAGGAGCTGTTTTTT
cdr3_aa: CAISNGQETEELFF

v_call: TRBV5-6
d_call: TRBD1
j_call: TRBJ2-5
clone_size: NA
cdr3_nt: TGTGCCAGCAGCAGTACAGGGGTTGGGGAGACCCAGTACTTC
cdr3_aa: CASSSTGVGETQYF

v_call: TRBV6-2/TRBV6-3
d_call: TRBD2
j_call: TRBJ2-3
clone_size: once
cdr3_nt: TGTGCCAGCAGTTTGACTAGCGGGAGCCCAGATACGCAGTATTTT
cdr3_aa: CASSLTSGSPDTQYF

v_call: TRBV3-1/TRBV3-2
d_call: NA
j_call: TRBJ2-7
clone_size: once
cdr3_nt: TGTGCCAGCAGCCAAGTATATCACGAGCAGTACTTC
cdr3_aa: CASSQVYHEQYF

v_call: TRBV7-9
d_call: NA
j_call: TRBJ2-7
clone_size: NA
cdr3_nt: TGTGCCAGCAGCCGAGTCTACGAGCAGTACTTC
cdr3_aa: CASSRVYEQYF

v_call: TRBV7-9
d_call: NA
j_call: TRBJ1-1
clone_size: NA
cdr3_nt: TGTGCCAGCAGCTCTCCGGCGGGTACTAACACTGAAGCTTTCTTT
cdr3_aa: CASSSPAGTNTEAFF

v_call: TRBV6-6
d_call: NA
j_call: TRBJ2-2
clone_size: NA
cdr3_nt: TGTGCCAGCAGCCCCGACAGGAACACCGGGGAGCTGTTTTTT
cdr3_aa: CASSPDRNTGELFF

v_call: TRBV5-4
d_call: NA
j_call: TRBJ1-2
clone_size: NA
cdr3_nt: TGTGCCAGCAGCTTAGGACAGCCCTTAACGGGCTACACCTTC
cdr3_aa: CASSLGQPLTGYTF

v_call: TRBV7-9
d_call: NA
j_call: TRBJ2-5
clone_size: NA
cdr3_nt: TGTGCCAGCAGCCATAGAAAACTCGGGACTCCTAGGGAGGAGACCCAGTACTTC
cdr3_aa: CASSHRKLGTPREETQYF

v_call: TRBV19
d_call: NA
j_call: TRBJ1-2
clone_size: NA
cdr3_nt: TGTGCCAGTAGCACCTTCGGGCAGGGAGGCTCCTATGGCTACACCTTC
cdr3_aa: CASSTFGQGGSYGYTF

v_call: TRBV3-1/TRBV3-2
d_call: NA
j_call: TRBJ1-3
clone_size: NA
cdr3_nt: TGTGCCAGCAGCCAAGATGTAGTTTCTGGAAACACCATATATTTT
cdr3_aa: CASSQDVVSGNTIYF

v_call: TRBV6-5
d_call: TRBD2
j_call: TRBJ2-3
clone_size: few
cdr3_nt: TGTGCCAGCAGCAAAGCGGGAAGAGGGACAGATACGCAGTATTTT
cdr3_aa: CASSKAGRGTDTQYF

v_call: TRBV30
d_call: TRBD2
j_call: TRBJ2-2
clone_size: NA
cdr3_nt: TGTGCCTGGAGTTACGGACTAGCGGGAGGTGGCGGGGAGCTGTTTTTT
cdr3_aa: CAWSYGLAGGGGELFF

v_call: TRBV6-6
d_call: NA
j_call: TRBJ1-5
clone_size: NA
cdr3_nt: TGTGCCGGTGGGGGGAATCAGCCCCAGCATTTT
cdr3_aa: CAGGGNQPQHF

v_call: TRBV7-9
d_call: NA
j_call: TRBJ2-1
clone_size: NA
cdr3_nt: TGTGCCAGCAGCTTATCAGGAGCCGGGGATGAGCAGTTCTTC
cdr3_aa: CASSLSGAGDEQFF

v_call: TRBV12-3/TRBV12-4
d_call: NA
j_call: TRBJ1-1
clone_size: NA
cdr3_nt: TGTGCCAGCACCCCACCGGGGTACACTGAAGCTTTCTTT
cdr3_aa: CASTPPGYTEAFF

v_call: TRBV4-2
d_call: TRBD1
j_call: TRBJ2-7
clone_size: NA
cdr3_nt: TGTGCCAGCAGCCAAGAAGTCGGCAGGGGGCTATACGAGCAGTACTTC
cdr3_aa: CASSQEVGRGLYEQYF

v_call: TRBV7-2
d_call: NA
j_call: TRBJ2-3
clone_size: NA
cdr3_nt: TGTGCCAGCAGCTCGTATATACTAGGTACGCAGTATTTT
cdr3_aa: CASSSYILGTQYF